These 3 T cell receptor beta chains were all obtained from the same sample, sequenced in a study of blood T cell repertoires in COVID-19. TCRdb keeps only in-frame clones here, not all; method: immunoSEQ multiplex PCR. This table holds about 170,000 clones, 90% found once. Sequencing was done on a sample of peripheral blood. These receptors were obtained from a man aged 45 to 65 with acute or convalescent COVID-19.

V usage is TRBV5-1 and J usage is TRBJ1-4, with 8 bases that match TRBD1. The V gene's germline CDR1 is SGHRS and CDR2 YFSETQ. V dropped 0 bases and J dropped 2; count of bases not matched to a gene: 0. CDR3 length: 15 amino acids. The CDR3 DNA reads TGCGCCAGCAGCTTGGGACAGGGGACTAATGAAAAACTGTTTTTT. This translates into CASSLGQGTNEKLFF. Full variable domain (remainder filled in from reference TRBV5-1 and TRBJ1-4): KAGVTQTPRYLIKTRGQQVTLSCSPISGHRSVSWYQQTPGQGLQFLFEYFSETQRNKGNFPGRFSGRQFSNSRSEMNVSTLELGDSALYLCASSLGQGTNEKLFFGSGTQLSVL.

The chain recombines TRBV28 with TRBJ1-2; 9 bases are shared with TRBD1. The V gene end was trimmed by 5 bases and the J gene end by 4 bases; junction bases not matched to a gene: 2. Germline V gene lookup returns CDR1 MDHEN and CDR2 SYDVKM. The CDR3 runs to 13 residues. The CDR3 region is CASSTGQGYGYTF. The CDR3 bases are TGTGCCAGCAGTACGGGACAGGGCTATGGCTACACCTTC.

The V and J genes are TRBV7-2 and TRBJ2-5, with TRBD1 identical over 8 bases. The CDR3 has 14 amino acids. After removal of 7 bases from V and 6 bases from J, the junction contained 10 bases not matched to a gene. Per germline, CDR1 SGHTA and CDR2 FQGNSA. CDR3 amino acids: CASTLGQGLQTQYF. CDR3 DNA sequence: TGTGCCAGCACCCTAGGACAGGGTTTGCAGACCCAGTACTTC. The variable domain in full, completed from reference TRBV7-2 and TRBJ2-5, reads GAGVSQSPSNKVTEKGKDVELRCDPISGHTALYWYRQSLGQGLEFLIYFQGNSAPDKSGLPSDRFSAERTGGSVSTLTIQRTQQEDSAVYLCASTLGQGLQTQYFGPGTRLLVL.